The 18 T cell receptor beta chains below were found in one sample sequenced in a study of T cell responses to AZD1222 COVID-19 vaccine. Repertoires were generated with immunoSEQ multiplex PCR, while TCRdb's copy carries only in-frame clones and drops some. This sample has 54,000 or so clones, with approximately 89% found just once. The sample consisted of peripheral blood, taken on day 0 of AZD1222 vaccination. These receptors came from an adult in good health.

This rearrangement joins TRBV5-1 to TRBJ2-1, with 11 bases that match TRBD2. The CDR3 is 17 residues long. Germline lookup yields CDR1 SGHRS and CDR2 YFSETQ. V lost 4 bases, J lost 0 bases, and 6 bases stayed unmatched. The CDR3 DNA reads as TGCGCCAGCAGCCAGCGACTAGCGGGATCCTCCTACAATGAGCAGTTCTTC. This sequence encodes CASSQRLAGSSYNEQFF.

This clone was seen a few times. The chain joins TRBV29-1 to TRBJ2-1, with D possibly being TRBD1 (5 bases). V gave up 4 bases and J gave up 9 bases, with 13 bases separating them. Germline V gives CDR1 SQVTM, CDR2 ANQGSEA. This CDR3 has 12 amino acids. CDR3 in DNA: TGCAGCGTTGTTCCCAAGGGGCGTGAGCAGTTCTTC. It specifies CSVVPKGREQFF.

This chain uses TRBV30 with TRBJ2-5; 7 bases are a match to TRBD1. Germline V gene data show CDR1 as GTSNPN and CDR2 as SVGIG (reference sequence). The CDR3 is 13 residues long. Trimming took 8 bases from V and 4 from J; bases not matched to a gene: 10. CDR3 residues: CARGRDSGETQYF. In nucleotides, the CDR3 is TGTGCCCGGGGACGGGACAGCGGAGAGACCCAGTACTTC. The complete variable domain, with remaining parts taken from reference TRBV30 and TRBJ2-5, reads SQTIHQWPATLVQPVGSPLSLECTVEGTSNPNLYWYRQAAGRGLQLLFYSVGIGQISSEVPQNLSASRPQDRQFILSSKKLLLSDSGFYLCARGRDSGETQYFGPGTRLLVL.

The chain is built from TRBV4-2 and TRBJ1-5, with TRBD1 as a possible D gene (5 bases). V was cut by 5 bases and J by 4 bases, with 12 bases left in between. There are 14 residues in the CDR3. Per germline, CDR1 LGHNA and CDR2 YNFKEQ. CDR3 region: CASSTGPGNQPQHF. The CDR3 bases are TGTGCCAGCAGCACGGGACCTGGGAATCAGCCCCAGCATTTT.

The CDR3 loop reads CASSLGGSHEQFF. In nucleotides, the CDR3 is TGTGCCAGCAGCTTAGGAGGGTCCCATGAGCAGTTCTTC. The V call is TRBV11-1, the J call TRBJ2-1; a possible D gene is TRBD2 (5 bases). CDR1 is SGHAT, CDR2 FQDESV, per germline (reference sequence). V gave up 1 base and J gave up 8 bases, with 9 bases separating them. The CDR3 covers 13 residues.

V usage is TRBV28 and J usage is TRBJ1-4, with 7 bases aligning to TRBD1. The CDR3 spans 14 residues. CDR1 is MDHEN and CDR2 is SYDVKM in the germline V gene. The V segment lost 6 bases and the J segment 8 bases; nucleotides outside the gene matches: 9. The CDR3 here is CASSRQETGEKLFF. DNA of the CDR3: TGTGCCAGCAGCCGCCAAGAGACAGGGGAAAAACTGTTTTTT.

V and J are TRBV29-1 and TRBJ2-7; TRBD1 aligns across 7 bases. Trimming took 1 base from V and 3 from J; bases not matched to a gene: 3. The CDR3 contains 13 residues. The germline V gene encodes CDR1 SQVTM and CDR2 ANQGSEA. CDR3 nucleotide sequence: TGCAGCGTTGAAGTGCGACAGGGCTACGAGCAGTACTTC. Protein: CSVEVRQGYEQYF.

The CDR3 is CASSPQGVRGQPQHF. The DNA for the CDR3 is TGTGCCAGCAGCCCACAGGGGGTGCGGGGCCAGCCCCAGCATTTT. V gene TRBV7-3 combines with J gene TRBJ1-5, with 8 bases identical to TRBD1. V was pared by 5 bases and J by 7 bases, with 10 bases of the junction left unmatched. The CDR3 is 15 amino acids. CDR1 and CDR2 (germline): SGHTA, FQGTGA.

This clone was counted a single time. V gene TRBV18 combines with J gene TRBJ2-2; D assignment may be TRBD1 or TRBD2 (6 bases each). Looked up from germline, CDR1 is KGHSH and CDR2 is LQKENI. The V end was cut by 3 bases, the J end by 10 bases, with 18 bases between. The length of the CDR3 is 15 residues. CDR3 protein: CASSPPGARSSELFF. In DNA form, the CDR3 reads TGTGCCAGCTCACCCCCGGGGGCGCGGTCCTCGGAGCTGTTTTTT.

V gene TRBV24-1 combines with J gene TRBJ2-1; a weak D match, TRBD2 (5 bases). This CDR3 spans 13 amino acids. V lost 4 bases to trimming and J lost 7 bases, with 10 bases between them. Germline V gene sequence: CDR1 KGHDR, CDR2 SFDVKD. Here the CDR3 reads CATSDPGRNEQFF. The CDR3 coding sequence is TGTGCCACCAGTGACCCGGGAAGAAATGAGCAGTTCTTC.

The gene calls are TRBV24-1 and TRBJ2-2, with 8 bases matching TRBD1. CDR3 size: 17 residues. Germline-derived CDR1 and CDR2 are KGHDR and SFDVKD. Losses at the gene ends were 0 bases for V and 2 bases for J; bases not matched to a gene: 4. CDR3 sequence: CATSDLWQGANTGELFF. The CDR3 DNA is TGTGCCACCAGTGATTTGTGGCAGGGGGCCAACACCGGGGAGCTGTTTTTT.

V gene TRBV18 combines with J gene TRBJ1-4; D remains unclear. This CDR3 is built from 18 residues. Germline V gene sequence: CDR1 KGHSH, CDR2 LQKENI. V shed 1 base and J shed 0 bases, with 15 bases lying between them. DNA for the CDR3: TGTGCCAGCTCACCACGGAGGTCAGGCAATGCAACTAATGAAAAACTGTTTTTT. It encodes CASSPRRSGNATNEKLFF. The full variable domain, with the rest looked up from reference TRBV18 and TRBJ1-4, is NAGVMQNPRHLVRRRGQEARLRCSPMKGHSHVYWYRQLPEEGLKFMVYLQKENIIDESGMPKERFSAEFPKEGPSILRIQQVVRGDSAAYFCASSPRRSGNATNEKLFFGSGTQLSVL.

This chain links TRBV27 with TRBJ2-1; 14 bases line up with TRBD2. Germline V gene lookup returns CDR1 MNHEY and CDR2 SMNVEV (reference sequence). Unmatched junction bases numbered 6, after V lost 0 bases and J lost 2 bases. The CDR3 length is 19 residues. The CDR3 region has the DNA TGTGCCAGCAGTTTATCGTCCCGGACTAGCGGGAGGCCCTACAATGAGCAGTTCTTC. This codes for CASSLSSRTSGRPYNEQFF.

The chain has TRBV5-8 and TRBJ2-5; TRBD2 agrees at 9 bases. This CDR3 region has 17 residues. Germline CDR1 reads SGHTS; CDR2 reads YDEGEE. Trimming took 0 bases from V and 1 from J; bases not matched to a gene: 7. The CDR3 DNA is TGTGCCAGCAGCTTGGCCTGGGGCGGGAGGGTCCAAGAGACCCAGTACTTC. Translated, it gives CASSLAWGGRVQETQYF.

The J gene is TRBJ1-3, the V gene TRBV7-9; perhaps TRBD1 as D (5 bases). V was clipped by 0 bases and J by 0 bases, with 12 bases between them. CDR3 length equals 17 residues. The germline gives CDR1 SEHNR, CDR2 FQNEAQ (reference sequence). CDR3 protein: CASSLALTGISGNTIYF. The CDR3, as DNA: TGTGCCAGCAGCTTAGCCCTAACAGGAATCTCTGGAAACACCATATATTTT.

V gene TRBV4-3 combines with J gene TRBJ1-2, with D perhaps matching TRBD1 (5 bases). Trimming took 1 base from V and 1 from J, leaving 10 bases between them. From germline, CDR1 is LGHNA and CDR2 YSLEER. The CDR3 loop spans 15 amino acids. The CDR3 here is CASSQVKRGNYGYTF. For the CDR3, the DNA is TGCGCCAGCAGCCAAGTAAAAAGGGGTAACTATGGCTACACCTTC.

The rearrangement links TRBV29-1 to TRBJ1-2; D possibly corresponds to TRBD1 (5 bases). Looked up from germline, CDR1 is SQVTM and CDR2 is ANQGSEA. Deletions cut 7 bases from V and 3 bases from J, with 15 bases between. CDR3 length equals 13 residues. CDR3 residues: CSAESGTDYGYTF. In DNA form, the CDR3 reads TGCAGCGCAGAATCCGGGACGGACTATGGCTACACCTTC.

The chain carries TRBV7-9 and TRBJ1-1, with D tentatively TRBD1 (5 bases). The CDR3 is made up of 15 amino acids. The V gene lost 1 base and the J gene lost 2 bases, with 11 bases spanning the gap. Germline CDR1 and CDR2: SEHNR and FQNEAQ (reference sequence). CDR3 coding DNA: TGTGCCAGCAGCTTAGACGGGACGGCTAACACTGAAGCTTTCTTT. Translating it yields CASSLDGTANTEAFF.